One and the same sample provided the 9 T cell receptor beta chains below, sequenced in a study of OX40 agonist ivuxolimab in advanced cancers. Assay: immunoSEQ multiplex PCR; the TCRdb copy retains only in-frame clones and omits some. The sample records tens of thousands of clones, about four fifths being singletons. The source material was CD4+ or CD8+ T cells sorted from blood, sampled in a trial of the OX40 agonist ivuxolimab. The receptors were sampled from an adult with an advanced solid tumor such as melanoma, head and neck, liver or kidney cancer.

This clone was seen once. V gene TRBV6-4 combines with J gene TRBJ1-5; D gene ambiguous. Germline V gene sequence: CDR1 MRHNA, CDR2 SNTAGT. V was shortened by 8 bases and J by 6 bases, with 8 bases between the two germline ends. This CDR3 comprises 11 residues. The CDR3 coding sequence is TGTGCCAGCCCCCCCGGTCAGCCCCAGCATTTT. This encodes CASPPGQPQHF.

The chain combines TRBV28 with TRBJ1-5, with D possibly TRBD1 on 5 matching bases. V dropped 7 bases and J dropped 1 base, with 14 bases sitting between them. The CDR3 has 15 residues. CDR1 MDHEN and CDR2 SYDVKM come from the germline V gene. CDR3 residues: CASNPSGISNQPQHF. CDR3 DNA: TGTGCCAGCAACCCCTCAGGGATCAGCAATCAGCCCCAGCATTTT. The full variable domain, rest sourced from reference TRBV28 and TRBJ1-5, is DVKVTQSSRYLVKRTGEKVFLECVQDMDHENMFWYRQDPGLGLRLIYFSYDVKMKEKGDIPEGYSVSREKKERFSLILESASTNQTSMYLCASNPSGISNQPQHFGDGTRLSIL.

J is TRBJ1-5 and V is TRBV23-1; D uncertain. TRBV23-1 falls under the ORF class, with uncertain function. This CDR3 is built from 14 residues. V lost 0 bases and J 7 bases, leaving 10 bases between the germline ends. The CDR3 loop reads CASSQSSPSQPQHF. The CDR3 DNA reads as TGCGCCAGCAGTCAATCGTCACCATCCCAGCCCCAGCATTTT.

The chain employs TRBV5-1 and TRBJ2-3; D remains unclear. With 4 bases removed from V and 3 bases from J, the gap between germline ends came to 6 bases. Per the germline V gene, CDR1 is SGHRS and CDR2 is YFSETQ. CDR3 length: 12 residues. The CDR3 DNA reads TGCGCCAGCAGCGTGACGACAGATACGCAGTATTTT. Translating it yields CASSVTTDTQYF.

The chain is built from TRBV29-1 and TRBJ2-5, with D perhaps assigned TRBD1 or TRBD2 (6 bases each). CDR3 length: 12 amino acids. V dropped 4 bases and J dropped 5 bases, with 11 bases sitting between them. In germline, CDR1 is SQVTM, CDR2 ANQGSEA. For the CDR3, the DNA is TGCAGCGTTGGACTAGGGGGGGAGACCCAGTACTTC. It specifies CSVGLGGETQYF.

The chain links TRBV7-9 to TRBJ2-7; D gene ambiguous. With 4 bases removed from V and 0 bases from J, the gap between germline ends came to 7 bases. Germline-derived CDR1 and CDR2 are SEHNR and FQNEAQ (reference sequence). The CDR3 has 13 residues. CDR3: CASSSLSSYEQYF. For the CDR3, the DNA is TGTGCCAGCAGCTCCCTCAGCTCCTACGAGCAGTACTTC.

The gene calls are TRBV5-5 and TRBJ2-1; 11 bases align to TRBD2. The CDR3 spans 15 residues. Losses at the gene ends were 1 base for V and 8 bases for J; bases not matched to a gene: 5. The V gene's germline CDR1 is SGHKS and CDR2 YYEKEE (reference sequence). The CDR3: CASSLTSGSSYEQFF. CDR3 bases: TGTGCCAGCAGCTTGACTAGCGGGAGCTCGTATGAGCAGTTCTTC.

The chain is built from TRBV11-2 and TRBJ2-2, with D perhaps being TRBD1 or TRBD2 (5 bases each). The germline V gene encodes CDR1 SGHAT and CDR2 FQNNGV. This CDR3 contains 16 residues. Deletions cut 6 bases from V and 1 base from J, with 15 bases between. The CDR3 region is CASRSGTLRNTGELFF. Written as DNA, the CDR3 is TGTGCCAGCAGGTCCGGGACCCTGCGGAACACCGGGGAGCTGTTTTTT.

V gene TRBV30 combines with J gene TRBJ2-3; D possibly corresponds to TRBD2 (5 bases). The V gene's germline CDR1 is GTSNPN and CDR2 SVGIG (reference sequence). Trimming removed 2 bases at V and 6 bases at J, with 6 bases between. The CDR3 runs to 11 residues. The chain's CDR3 is CAWSSGDTQYF. The CDR3 DNA sequence: TGTGCCTGGAGTTCGGGGGATACGCAGTATTTT.